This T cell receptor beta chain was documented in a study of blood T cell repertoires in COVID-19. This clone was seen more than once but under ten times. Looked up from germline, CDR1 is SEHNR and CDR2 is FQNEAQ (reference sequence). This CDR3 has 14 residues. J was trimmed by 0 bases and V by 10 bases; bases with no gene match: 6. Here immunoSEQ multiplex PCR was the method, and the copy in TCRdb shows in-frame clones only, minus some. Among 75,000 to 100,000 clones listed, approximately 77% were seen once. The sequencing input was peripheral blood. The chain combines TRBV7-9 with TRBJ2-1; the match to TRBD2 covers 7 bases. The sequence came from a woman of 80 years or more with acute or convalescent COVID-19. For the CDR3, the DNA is TGTGCCACCCCACGGGGGGTCTCCTACAATGAGCAGTTCTTC. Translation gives CATPRGVSYNEQFF. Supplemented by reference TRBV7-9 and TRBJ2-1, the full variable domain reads DTGVSQNPRHKITKRGQNVTFRCDPISEHNRLYWYRQTLGQGPEFLTYFQNEAQLEKSRLLSDRFSAERPKGSFSTLEIQRTEQGDSAMYLCATPRGVSYNEQFFGPGTRLTVL.